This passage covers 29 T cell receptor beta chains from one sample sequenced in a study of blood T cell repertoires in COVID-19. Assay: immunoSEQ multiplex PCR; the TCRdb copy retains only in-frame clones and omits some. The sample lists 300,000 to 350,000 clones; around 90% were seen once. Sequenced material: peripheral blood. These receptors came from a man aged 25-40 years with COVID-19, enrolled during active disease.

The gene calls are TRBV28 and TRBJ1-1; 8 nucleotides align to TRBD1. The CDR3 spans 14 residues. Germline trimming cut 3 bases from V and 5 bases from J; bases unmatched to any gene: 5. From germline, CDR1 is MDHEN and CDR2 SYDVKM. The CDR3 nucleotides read TGTGCCAGCAGTTTTCAGGGGGCAGGGACTGAAGCTTTCTTT. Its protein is CASSFQGAGTEAFF.

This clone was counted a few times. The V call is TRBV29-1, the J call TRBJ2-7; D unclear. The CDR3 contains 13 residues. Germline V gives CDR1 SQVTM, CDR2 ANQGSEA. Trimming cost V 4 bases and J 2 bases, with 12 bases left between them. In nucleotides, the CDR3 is TGCAGCGTTGTGACGACACCAACCTACGAGCAGTACTTC. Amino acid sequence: CSVVTTPTYEQYF.

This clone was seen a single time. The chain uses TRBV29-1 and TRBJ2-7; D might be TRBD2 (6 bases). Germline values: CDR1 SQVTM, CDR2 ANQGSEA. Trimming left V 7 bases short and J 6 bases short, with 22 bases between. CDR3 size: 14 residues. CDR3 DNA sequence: TGCAGCGCCTTGAGAGATTCTGCGGGGTCCGAGCAGTACTTC. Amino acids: CSALRDSAGSEQYF.

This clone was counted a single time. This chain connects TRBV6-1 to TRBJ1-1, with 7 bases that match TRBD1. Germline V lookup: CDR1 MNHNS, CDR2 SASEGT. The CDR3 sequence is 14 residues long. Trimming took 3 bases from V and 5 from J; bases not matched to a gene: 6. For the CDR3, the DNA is TGTGCCAGCAGTGAGGGACCGACAGGGACTGAAGCTTTCTTT. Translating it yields CASSEGPTGTEAFF.

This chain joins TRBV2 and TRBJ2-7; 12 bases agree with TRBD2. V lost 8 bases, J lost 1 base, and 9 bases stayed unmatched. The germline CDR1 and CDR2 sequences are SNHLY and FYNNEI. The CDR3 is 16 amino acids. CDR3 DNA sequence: TGTGCCAGCTCTAGCGGGAGGGCTTTGGTTTCCTACGAGCAGTACTTC. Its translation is CASSSGRALVSYEQYF. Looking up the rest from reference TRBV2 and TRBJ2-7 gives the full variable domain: EPEVTQTPSHQVTQMGQEVILRCVPISNHLYFYWYRQILGQKVEFLVSFYNNEISEKSEIFDDQFSVERPDGSNFTLKIRSTKLEDSAMYFCASSSGRALVSYEQYFGPGTRLTVT.

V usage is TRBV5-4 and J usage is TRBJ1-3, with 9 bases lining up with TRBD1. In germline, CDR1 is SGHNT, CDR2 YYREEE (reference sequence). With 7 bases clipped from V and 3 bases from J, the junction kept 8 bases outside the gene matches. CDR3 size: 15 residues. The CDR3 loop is CASELQGAGGNTIYF. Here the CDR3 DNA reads TGTGCCAGCGAACTACAGGGGGCAGGTGGAAACACCATATATTTT.

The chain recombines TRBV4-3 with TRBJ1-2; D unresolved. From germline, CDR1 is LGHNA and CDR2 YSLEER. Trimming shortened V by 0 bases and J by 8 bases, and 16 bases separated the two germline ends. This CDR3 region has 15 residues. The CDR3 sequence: CASSQDIRGEVGYTF. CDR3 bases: TGCGCCAGCAGCCAAGATATCCGGGGTGAAGTAGGCTACACCTTC.

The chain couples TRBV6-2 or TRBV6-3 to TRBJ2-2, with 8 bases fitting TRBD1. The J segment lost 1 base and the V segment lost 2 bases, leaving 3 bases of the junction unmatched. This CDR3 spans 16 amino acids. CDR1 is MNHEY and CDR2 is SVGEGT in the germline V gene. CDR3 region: CASSYTGTGNTGELFF. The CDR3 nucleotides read TGTGCCAGCAGTTACACAGGGACAGGGAACACCGGGGAGCTGTTTTTT.

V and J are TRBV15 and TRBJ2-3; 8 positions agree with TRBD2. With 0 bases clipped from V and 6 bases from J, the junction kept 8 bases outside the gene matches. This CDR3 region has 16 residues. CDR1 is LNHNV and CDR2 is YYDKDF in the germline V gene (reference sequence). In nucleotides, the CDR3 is TGTGCCACCAGCAGAGAGAGCGGGAGTGGTTTGGATACGCAGTATTTT. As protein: CATSRESGSGLDTQYF.

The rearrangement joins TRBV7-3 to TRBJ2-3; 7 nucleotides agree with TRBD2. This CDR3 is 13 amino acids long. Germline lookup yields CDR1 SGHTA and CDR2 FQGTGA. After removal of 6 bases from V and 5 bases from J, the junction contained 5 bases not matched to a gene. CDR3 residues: CASSATSEDTQYF. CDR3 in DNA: TGTGCCAGCAGTGCCACTAGCGAAGATACGCAGTATTTT.

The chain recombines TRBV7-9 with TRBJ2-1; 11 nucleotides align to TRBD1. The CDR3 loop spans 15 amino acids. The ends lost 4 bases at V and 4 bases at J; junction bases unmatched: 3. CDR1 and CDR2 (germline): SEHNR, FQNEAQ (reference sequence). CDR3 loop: CASSYGQGAYNEQFF. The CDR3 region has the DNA TGTGCCAGCAGCTATGGACAGGGGGCATACAATGAGCAGTTCTTC.

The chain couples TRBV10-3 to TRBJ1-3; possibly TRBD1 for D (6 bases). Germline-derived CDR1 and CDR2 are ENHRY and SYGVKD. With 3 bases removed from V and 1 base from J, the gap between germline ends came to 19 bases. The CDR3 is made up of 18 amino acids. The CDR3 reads CAISERHPITGSGNTIYF. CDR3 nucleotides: TGTGCCATCAGTGAACGACACCCAATTACAGGGTCTGGAAACACCATATATTTT.

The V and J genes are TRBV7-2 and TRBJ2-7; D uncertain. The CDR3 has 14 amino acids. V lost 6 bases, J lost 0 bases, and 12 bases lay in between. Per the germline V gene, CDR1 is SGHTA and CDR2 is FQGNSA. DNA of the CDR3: TGTGCCAGCAGGCTCAGCGACCTCTCCTACGAGCAGTACTTC. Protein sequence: CASRLSDLSYEQYF.

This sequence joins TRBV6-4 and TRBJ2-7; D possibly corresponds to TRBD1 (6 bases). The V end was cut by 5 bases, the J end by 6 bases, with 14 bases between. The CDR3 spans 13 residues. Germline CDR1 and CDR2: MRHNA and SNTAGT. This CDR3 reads CASSSEDRSEQYF. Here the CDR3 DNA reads TGTGCCAGCAGTAGCGAGGACAGAAGCGAGCAGTACTTC.

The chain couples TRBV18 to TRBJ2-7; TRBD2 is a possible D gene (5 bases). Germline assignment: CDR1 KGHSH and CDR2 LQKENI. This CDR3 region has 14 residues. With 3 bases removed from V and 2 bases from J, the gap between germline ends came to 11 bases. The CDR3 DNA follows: TGTGCCAGCTCACCCGTCCCGGGGACCTACGAGCAGTACTTC. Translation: CASSPVPGTYEQYF.

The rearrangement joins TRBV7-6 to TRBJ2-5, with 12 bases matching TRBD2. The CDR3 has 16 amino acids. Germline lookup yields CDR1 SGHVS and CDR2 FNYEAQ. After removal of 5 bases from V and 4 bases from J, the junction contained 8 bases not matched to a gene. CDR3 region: CASSPRLAGERETQYF. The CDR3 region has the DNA TGTGCCAGCAGCCCTCGACTAGCGGGAGAGCGAGAGACCCAGTACTTC.

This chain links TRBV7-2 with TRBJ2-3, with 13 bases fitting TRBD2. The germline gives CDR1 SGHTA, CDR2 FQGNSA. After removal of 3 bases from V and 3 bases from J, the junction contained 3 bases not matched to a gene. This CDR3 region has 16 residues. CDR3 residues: CASSFWTSGGTDTQYF. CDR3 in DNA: TGTGCCAGCAGCTTTTGGACTAGCGGGGGAACAGATACGCAGTATTTT.

DNA of the CDR3: TGTGCCAGCAGCTTTCGGGGTAACCAAGAGACCCAGTACTTC. This gives the protein CASSFRGNQETQYF. This rearrangement joins TRBV7-6 to TRBJ2-5, with D perhaps matching TRBD2 (5 bases). The CDR3 length is 14 residues. The V gene's germline CDR1 is SGHVS and CDR2 FNYEAQ. Trimming removed 3 bases at V and 0 bases at J, with 8 bases between. The complete variable domain, with remaining parts taken from reference TRBV7-6 and TRBJ2-5, reads GAGVSQSPRYKVTKRGQDVALRCDPISGHVSLYWYRQALGQGPEFLTYFNYEAQQDKSGLPNDRFSAERPEGSISTLTIQRTEQRDSAMYRCASSFRGNQETQYFGPGTRLLVL.

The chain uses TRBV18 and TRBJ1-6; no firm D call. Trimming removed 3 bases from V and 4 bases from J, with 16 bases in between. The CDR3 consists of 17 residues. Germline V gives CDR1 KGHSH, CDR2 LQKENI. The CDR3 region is CASSPEEGLGYNSPLHF. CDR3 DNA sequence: TGTGCCAGCTCACCTGAGGAGGGTTTGGGATATAATTCACCCCTCCACTTT.

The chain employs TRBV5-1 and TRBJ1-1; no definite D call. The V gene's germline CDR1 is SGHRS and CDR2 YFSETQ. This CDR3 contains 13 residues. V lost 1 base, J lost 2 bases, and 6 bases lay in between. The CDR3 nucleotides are TGCGCCAGCAGCTTGACGGGTAACACTGAAGCTTTCTTT. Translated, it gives CASSLTGNTEAFF.

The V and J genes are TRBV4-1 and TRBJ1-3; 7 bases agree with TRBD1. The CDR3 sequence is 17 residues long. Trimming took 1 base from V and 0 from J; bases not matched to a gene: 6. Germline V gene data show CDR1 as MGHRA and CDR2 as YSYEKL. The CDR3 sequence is CASSQGQGSLSGNTIYF. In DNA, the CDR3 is TGCGCCAGCAGCCAAGGACAGGGCAGCCTCTCTGGAAACACCATATATTTT.

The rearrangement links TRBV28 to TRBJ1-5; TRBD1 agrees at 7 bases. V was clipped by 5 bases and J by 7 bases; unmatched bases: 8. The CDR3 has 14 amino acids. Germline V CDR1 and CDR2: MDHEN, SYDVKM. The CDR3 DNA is TGTGCCAGCAGTATCGACAGGGTAGGACAGCCCCAGCATTTT. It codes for CASSIDRVGQPQHF.

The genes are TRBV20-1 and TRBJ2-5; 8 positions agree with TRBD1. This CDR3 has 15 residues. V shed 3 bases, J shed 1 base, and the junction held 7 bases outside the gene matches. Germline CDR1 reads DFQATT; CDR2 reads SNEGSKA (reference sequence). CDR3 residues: CSASVTGVGQETQYF. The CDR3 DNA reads TGCAGTGCTAGTGTGACAGGGGTGGGCCAAGAGACCCAGTACTTC.

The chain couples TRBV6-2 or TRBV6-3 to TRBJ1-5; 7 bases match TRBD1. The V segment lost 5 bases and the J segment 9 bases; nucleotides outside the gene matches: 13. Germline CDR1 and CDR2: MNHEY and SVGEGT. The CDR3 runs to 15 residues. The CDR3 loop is CASSATGDISWPQHF. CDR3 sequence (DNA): TGTGCCAGCAGTGCTACAGGGGACATATCATGGCCCCAGCATTTT.

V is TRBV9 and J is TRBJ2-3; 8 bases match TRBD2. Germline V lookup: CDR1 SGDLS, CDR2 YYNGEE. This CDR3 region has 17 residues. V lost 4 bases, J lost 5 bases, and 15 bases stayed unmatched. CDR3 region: CASSPYTGTRLGDTQYF. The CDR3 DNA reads TGTGCCAGCAGCCCTTACACCGGGACTAGACTTGGAGATACGCAGTATTTT. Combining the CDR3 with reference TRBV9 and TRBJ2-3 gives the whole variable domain DSGVTQTPKHLITATGQRVTLRCSPRSGDLSVYWYQQSLDQGLQFLIQYYNGEERAKGNILERFSAQQFPDLHSELNLSSLELGDSALYFCASSPYTGTRLGDTQYFGPGTRLTVL.

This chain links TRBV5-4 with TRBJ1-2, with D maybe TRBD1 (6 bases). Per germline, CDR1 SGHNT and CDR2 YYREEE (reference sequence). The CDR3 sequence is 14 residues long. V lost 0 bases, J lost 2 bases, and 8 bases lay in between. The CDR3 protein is CASSLGTGNYGYTF. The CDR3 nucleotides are TGTGCCAGCAGCTTGGGAACAGGGAACTATGGCTACACCTTC.

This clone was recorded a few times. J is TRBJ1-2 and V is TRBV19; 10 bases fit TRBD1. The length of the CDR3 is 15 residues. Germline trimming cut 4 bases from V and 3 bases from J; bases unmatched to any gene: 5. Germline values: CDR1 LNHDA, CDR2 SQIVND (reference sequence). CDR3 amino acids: CASSTPGQGYYGYTF. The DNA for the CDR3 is TGTGCCAGTAGTACGCCGGGACAGGGGTACTATGGCTACACCTTC.

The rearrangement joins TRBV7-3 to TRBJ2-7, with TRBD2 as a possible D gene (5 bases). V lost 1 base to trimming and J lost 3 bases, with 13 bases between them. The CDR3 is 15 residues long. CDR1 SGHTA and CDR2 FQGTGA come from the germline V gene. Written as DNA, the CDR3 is TGTGCCAGCAGCTTAAATCAAAACGGGATCTACGAGCAGTACTTC. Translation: CASSLNQNGIYEQYF.

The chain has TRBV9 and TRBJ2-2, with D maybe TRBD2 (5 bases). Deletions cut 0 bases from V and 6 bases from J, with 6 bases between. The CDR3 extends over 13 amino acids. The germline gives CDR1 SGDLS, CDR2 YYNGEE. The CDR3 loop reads CASSVEGAGELFF. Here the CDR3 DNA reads TGTGCCAGCAGCGTAGAGGGAGCCGGGGAGCTGTTTTTT.